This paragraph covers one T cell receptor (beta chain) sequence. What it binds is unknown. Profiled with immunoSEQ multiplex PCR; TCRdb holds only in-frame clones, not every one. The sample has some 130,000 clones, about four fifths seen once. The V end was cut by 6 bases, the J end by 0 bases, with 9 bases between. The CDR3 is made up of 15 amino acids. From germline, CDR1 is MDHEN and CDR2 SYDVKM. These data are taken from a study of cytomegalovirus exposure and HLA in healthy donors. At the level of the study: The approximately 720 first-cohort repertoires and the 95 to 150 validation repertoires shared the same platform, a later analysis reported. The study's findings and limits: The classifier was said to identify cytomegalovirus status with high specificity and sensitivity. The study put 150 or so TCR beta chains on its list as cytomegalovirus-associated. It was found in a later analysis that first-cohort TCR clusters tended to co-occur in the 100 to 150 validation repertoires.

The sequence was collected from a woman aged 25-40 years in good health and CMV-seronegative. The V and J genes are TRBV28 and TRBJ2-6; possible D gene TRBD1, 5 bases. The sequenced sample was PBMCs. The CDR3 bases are TGTGCCAGCAGCCCCAGGGTCTCTGGGGCCAACGTCCTGACTTTC. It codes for CASSPRVSGANVLTF. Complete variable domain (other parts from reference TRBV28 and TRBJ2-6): DVKVTQSSRYLVKRTGEKVFLECVQDMDHENMFWYRQDPGLGLRLIYFSYDVKMKEKGDIPEGYSVSREKKERFSLILESASTNQTSMYLCASSPRVSGANVLTFGAGSRLTVL.